These T cell receptor beta chains were read from a single sample in a study of blood T cell repertoires in COVID-19. TCRdb's copy holds only in-frame clones and misses some; the assay was immunoSEQ multiplex PCR. The repertoire holds 300,000 to 450,000 clones, 89% seen once, with around 4% in the top ten. The source material was peripheral blood. Receptor source: a woman aged 55-75 years with COVID-19, enrolled during active disease. Both conserved end residues are trimmed from each CDR3. Fields, in order: V gene, J gene, CDR3 protein.

>TRBV29-1|TRBJ1-2
SVEEGDGGIYGYT
>TRBV5-1|TRBJ1-1
ASSLLGRMNTEAF
>TRBV5-1|TRBJ1-1
ASSRLVAGTEAF
>TRBV29-1|TRBJ2-2
SVGRGANTGELF
>TRBV7-3|TRBJ2-1
ASSLRGQELSSYNEQF
>TRBV6-4|TRBJ1-4
ASSDSTGGNEKLF
>TRBV7-2|TRBJ2-5
ASSLRGAGGPQETQY
>TRBV5-8|TRBJ1-5
ASRARGRGPQH
>TRBV6-6|TRBJ1-1
ASNDVSGVTNTEAF
>TRBV24-1|TRBJ2-5
ATSDPLGGKETQY
>TRBV5-1|TRBJ1-3
ASNPTAGASGNTIY
>TRBV6-5|TRBJ1-2
ASRKTGYIGDGYT
>TRBV7-2|TRBJ2-7
ASSLGLAGVQGEQY
>TRBV5-1|TRBJ2-7
ASSLRTSDEQY
>TRBV5-1|TRBJ1-4
ASSLTSTGGTNEKLF
>TRBV4-2|TRBJ2-5
ASSQELVLETQY
>TRBV12-3/TRBV12-4|TRBJ1-1
ASSFRGNTEAF
>TRBV18|TRBJ1-5
ASSPPSRGIGGNQPQH
>TRBV6-5|TRBJ2-3
ASSYALAGATDTQY
>TRBV6-5|TRBJ1-5
ASLSLQGLHQPQH
>TRBV10-3|TRBJ1-1
AISGAGQDSAYTEAF
>TRBV15|TRBJ2-5
ATSRVKTGTGEETQY
>TRBV6-6|TRBJ1-4
ASSYSGQGYEKLF
>TRBV9|TRBJ2-3
ASSPNPLAGVGTDTQY
>TRBV3-1/TRBV3-2|TRBJ2-2
ASSPPPNTGELF
>TRBV5-1|TRBJ1-6
ASSMSGQGFSPLH
>TRBV27|TRBJ2-2
ASSLTRTKNTGELF
>TRBV7-2|TRBJ2-7
ASSLFGGSYEQY
>TRBV2|TRBJ2-7
ASMGLAGNYEQY
>TRBV3-1/TRBV3-2|TRBJ1-2
ASSQVERNYGYT
>TRBV5-1|TRBJ2-1
ASRQGALVNEQF
>TRBV19|TRBJ1-1
ASSIEKGGRRTEAF
>TRBV24-1|TRBJ1-1
ATRRTENTEAF
>TRBV19|TRBJ2-1
ASSIIGSVAGGRNNEQF
>TRBV7-3|TRBJ2-3
ASSARASSTDTQY
>TRBV7-3|TRBJ1-6
ASSLTGQGNSPLH
>TRBV6-4|TRBJ1-4
ASSPPGANTTNEKLF
>TRBV6-6|TRBJ2-1
ASTPGLAVYNEQF